This entry describes one TCR beta chain. This clone is medium-sized (0.01 to 0.1%) in its sample. The antigen it binds to is not known. The sample holds no much larger clone one base away, and base qualities are not on file. This sample is part of a study of metastatic and nonmetastatic thyroid tumors (TCRdb year 2020). Background for the entire study: Repertoires from peripheral blood and from tumor or nodule tissue samples of malignant and benign thyroid patients were compared. General study outcomes and caveats: In both blood and tumor samples, TCR beta diversity was reported to be significantly higher in malignant tumors than in benign nodules.

The library was obtained by PCR. Instrument on record: Illumina HiSeq 4000. High-throughput sequencing was used to profile the TCR beta-chain CDR3 region of each patient. Per the original workflow: A classifier to discriminate distant-metastatic papillary thyroid cancer patients was built from CDR3 differences across clinicopathological groups. The Shannon index was used to measure repertoire diversity, and the Morisita-Horn index was used to measure how similar tumor and blood repertoires were. TCRdb took the public reads, trimmed them with fastp at Q25, ran MiXCR for clone calling and kept in-frame beta chains. These V and J calls rely on TCRdb rather than the paper's analysis. This sample has a few thousand clones in its table, and about 31% of those were observed once. Approximately 10% of the sample is held by the ten biggest clonotypes. No patient had received any treatment before thyroid surgery. The study retrospectively analysed patient clinical samples collected from about 2012 to 2019 using T-cell receptor beta sequencing.

The CDR3 starts with the cysteine, ends with the phenylalanine, and has 12 residues. Here the CDR3 DNA is all that survives: 36 bases in frame from base 1. CDR1 and CDR2 are drawn from the germline V gene (reference sequence): GTSNPN, SVGIG. The V gene is TRBV30 and the J gene is TRBJ1-1; TRBD1 fits 7 bases in the junction. Sequencing used adjacent normal tissue. This TCR was sampled from a female donor with papillary thyroid cancer or a benign thyroid nodule (not recorded which). Some clones in this sample may be carry-over from other donors' samples. At the DNA level, the sequence is TGTGCGTTCGACAGGGAGAGGACTGAAGCTTTCTTT. It codes for CAFDRERTEAFF.